This passage covers 8 T cell receptor beta chains from one sample sequenced in a study of blood T cell repertoires in COVID-19. Data came from immunoSEQ multiplex PCR; TCRdb stores just in-frame clones and leaves some out. Among fewer than 250,000 clones listed, about 88% were seen once. Sequencing input: PBMCs or T cells enriched from blood (not recorded which). These receptors were obtained from a woman aged 25-40 years who had recovered from COVID-19.

The rearrangement links TRBV27 to TRBJ1-2; 7 bases are a match to TRBD1. The J segment lost 4 bases and the V segment lost 4 bases, leaving 3 bases of the junction unmatched. This CDR3 is built from 13 residues. Germline V gives CDR1 MNHEY, CDR2 SMNVEV (reference sequence). The CDR3 loop is CASSSGTAYGYTF. CDR3 sequence (DNA): TGTGCCAGCAGTTCGGGGACAGCCTATGGCTACACCTTC.

The rearrangement joins TRBV27 to TRBJ2-7; the match to TRBD1 covers 7 bases. Germline assignment: CDR1 MNHEY and CDR2 SMNVEV (reference sequence). This CDR3 is 14 amino acids long. V gave up 3 bases and J gave up 3 bases; unmatched junction bases: 5. DNA of the CDR3: TGTGCCAGCAGTTTGTCTCAGGGGGACTACGAGCAGTACGTC. Translated, it gives CASSLSQGDYEQYV.

This clone came up once. The J gene is TRBJ1-2, the V gene TRBV10-3, with TRBD1 as a possible D gene (6 bases). V lost 7 bases, J lost 5 bases, and 17 bases lay in between. CDR3 size: 14 residues. CDR1 is ENHRY and CDR2 is SYGVKD in the germline V gene. CDR3 nucleotides: TGTGCCATCAATACAGACGGGACAAGTTATGGCTACACCTTC. This translates into CAINTDGTSYGYTF.

The chain combines TRBV7-3 with TRBJ2-3; 7 bases line up with TRBD2. The CDR3 is 17 residues long. V lost 2 bases and J lost 6; bases outside the gene matches: 14. Germline V gives CDR1 SGHTA, CDR2 FQGTGA. CDR3 nucleotides: TGTGCCAGCAGCTTAGAAGGCGGGAGACGTTACGGCGATACGCAGTATTTT. The encoded protein is CASSLEGGRRYGDTQYF.

The rearrangement joins TRBV11-2 to TRBJ1-1; possible D gene TRBD1, 6 bases. The CDR3 totals 16 residues. The V gene's germline CDR1 is SGHAT and CDR2 FQNNGV. V lost 4 bases, J lost 1 base, and 16 bases lay in between. The CDR3 reads CASSSLGQNSNTEAFF. DNA for the CDR3: TGTGCCAGCAGCTCCCTCGGACAGAACTCGAACACTGAAGCTTTCTTT. The variable domain in full, with the rest retrieved from reference TRBV11-2 and TRBJ1-1, is EAGVAQSPRYKIIEKRQSVAFWCNPISGHATLYWYQQILGQGPKLLIQFQNNGVVDDSQLPKDRFSAERLKGVDSTLKIQPAKLEDSAVYLCASSSLGQNSNTEAFFGQGTRLTVV.

The genes are TRBV7-8 and TRBJ1-2, with TRBD1 matching 10 bases. Trimming removed 2 bases from V and 1 base from J; junction bases left unmatched: 4. CDR3 size: 16 residues. Germline V gives CDR1 SGHVS, CDR2 FQNEAQ. CDR3 DNA: TGTGCCAGCAGCTTATCGCGGGACAGGGGTAACTATGGCTACACCTTC. Amino acids: CASSLSRDRGNYGYTF.

The rearrangement uses TRBV21-1 and TRBJ2-7; the D call in the table, TRBD1, was not verified against the DNA. TRBV21-1 counts as a pseudogene. This CDR3 comprises 17 residues. The CDR3 DNA follows: TGTGCCAGCAGCAAAGTTAGCGGACAGGGGGGGGTCTACGAGCAGTACGTC. Translated: CASSKVSGQGGVYEQYV.

CDR3 protein: CASSKANRDETQYF. The CDR3 coding sequence is TGTGCCAGCAGCAAAGCCAACAGGGACGAGACCCAGTACTTC. The rearrangement uses TRBV21-1 and TRBJ2-5; whether TRBD1, the table's D call, matches the DNA was not checked. TRBV21-1 is a pseudogene segment. This CDR3 is 14 amino acids long.